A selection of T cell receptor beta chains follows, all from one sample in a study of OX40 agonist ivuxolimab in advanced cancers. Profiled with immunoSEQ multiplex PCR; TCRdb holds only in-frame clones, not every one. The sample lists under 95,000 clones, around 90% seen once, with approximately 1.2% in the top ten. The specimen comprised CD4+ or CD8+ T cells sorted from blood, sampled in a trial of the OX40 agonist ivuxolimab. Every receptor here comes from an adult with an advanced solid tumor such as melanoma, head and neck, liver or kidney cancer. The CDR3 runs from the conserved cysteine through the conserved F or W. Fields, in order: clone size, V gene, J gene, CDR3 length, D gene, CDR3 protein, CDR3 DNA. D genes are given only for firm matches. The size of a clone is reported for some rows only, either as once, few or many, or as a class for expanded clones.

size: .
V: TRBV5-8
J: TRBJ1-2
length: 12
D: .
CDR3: CASRPLDYGYTF
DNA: TGTGCCAGCAGACCTCTAGACTATGGCTACACCTTC

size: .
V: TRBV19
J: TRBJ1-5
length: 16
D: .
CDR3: CASKAEAGRGNQPQHF
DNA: TGTGCCAGTAAAGCGGAGGCGGGCCGTGGCAATCAGCCCCAGCATTTT

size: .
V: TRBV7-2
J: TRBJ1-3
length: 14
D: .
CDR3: CASSHTGSGNTIYF
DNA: TGTGCCAGCAGCCATACAGGGTCTGGAAACACCATATATTTT

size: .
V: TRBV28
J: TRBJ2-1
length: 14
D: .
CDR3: CASSQGRTYNEQFF
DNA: TGTGCCAGCAGTCAGGGACGGACCTACAATGAGCAGTTCTTC

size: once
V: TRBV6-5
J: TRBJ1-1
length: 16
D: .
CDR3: CASSYSIGGQGLEAFF
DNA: TGTGCCAGCAGTTACTCGATAGGGGGGCAAGGACTTGAAGCTTTCTTT

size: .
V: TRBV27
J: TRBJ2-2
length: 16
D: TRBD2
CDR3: CASGRGGTSGTGELFF
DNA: TGTGCCAGCGGCCGTGGAGGGACTAGCGGTACCGGGGAGCTGTTTTTT

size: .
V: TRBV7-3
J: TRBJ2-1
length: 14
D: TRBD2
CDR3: CASSLGLAGVDQFF
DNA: TGTGCCAGCAGCCTCGGACTAGCGGGGGTCGATCAGTTCTTC

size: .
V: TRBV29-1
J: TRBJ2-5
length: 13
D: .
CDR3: CSVERGAGETQYF
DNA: TGCAGCGTTGAACGGGGGGCGGGAGAGACCCAGTACTTC

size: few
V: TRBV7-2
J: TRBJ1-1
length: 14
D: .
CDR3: CASSASGQVGEAFF
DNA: TGTGCCAGCAGCGCAAGTGGGCAGGTGGGTGAAGCTTTCTTT

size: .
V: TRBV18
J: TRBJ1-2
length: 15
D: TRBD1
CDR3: CASSPPGQGNHGYTF
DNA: TGTGCCAGCTCCCCCCCGGGACAGGGGAACCATGGCTACACCTTC

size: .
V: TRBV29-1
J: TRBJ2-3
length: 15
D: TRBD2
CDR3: CSVGGREVGTDTQYF
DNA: TGCAGCGTTGGAGGGCGGGAGGTTGGGACAGATACGCAGTATTTT

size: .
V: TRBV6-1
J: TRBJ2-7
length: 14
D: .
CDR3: CASRPPSVGAEQYF
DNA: TGTGCCAGCAGACCCCCCTCGGTGGGGGCCGAGCAGTACTTC

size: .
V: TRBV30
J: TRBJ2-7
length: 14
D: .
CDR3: CAWSPGDVTYEQYF
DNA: TGTGCCTGGAGCCCAGGGGATGTCACCTACGAGCAGTACTTC

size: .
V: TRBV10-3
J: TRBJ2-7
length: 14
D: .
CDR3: CAISESSGRYEQYF
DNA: TGTGCCATCAGTGAGTCAAGTGGCCGCTACGAGCAGTACTTC

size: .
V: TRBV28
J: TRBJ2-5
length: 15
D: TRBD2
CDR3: CASSLGSGGRETQYF
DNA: TGTGCCAGCAGTTTGGGTAGCGGGGGTAGAGAGACCCAGTACTTC

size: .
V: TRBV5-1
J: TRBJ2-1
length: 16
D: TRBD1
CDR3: CASSFTTGTAYNEQFF
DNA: TGCGCCAGCAGCTTTACCACCGGGACAGCTTACAATGAGCAGTTCTTC

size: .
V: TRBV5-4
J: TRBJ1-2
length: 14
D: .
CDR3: CASSQGQNSYGYTF
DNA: TGTGCCAGCAGCCAAGGCCAAAACTCCTATGGCTACACCTTC

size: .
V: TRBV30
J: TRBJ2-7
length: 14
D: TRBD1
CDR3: CAWRLTGGSGEQYF
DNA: TGTGCCTGGAGGTTGACAGGGGGATCTGGCGAGCAGTACTTC

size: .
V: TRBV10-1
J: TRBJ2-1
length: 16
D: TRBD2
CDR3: CASRESSGSIYNEQFF
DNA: TGCGCCAGCAGAGAATCTAGCGGGTCAATCTACAATGAGCAGTTCTTC

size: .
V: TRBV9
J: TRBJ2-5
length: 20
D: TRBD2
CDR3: CASSVAPPSGGRPYQETQYF
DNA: TGTGCCAGCAGCGTAGCCCCCCCTAGCGGGGGGCGACCGTACCAAGAGACCCAGTACTTC

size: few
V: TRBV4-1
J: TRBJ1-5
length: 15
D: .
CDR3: CASKSGLVGNQPQHF
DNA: TGCGCCAGCAAATCAGGATTAGTAGGCAATCAGCCCCAGCATTTT

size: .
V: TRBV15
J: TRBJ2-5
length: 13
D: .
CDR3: CATSRVRVETQYF
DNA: TGTGCCACCAGCAGAGTCAGGGTGGAGACCCAGTACTTC